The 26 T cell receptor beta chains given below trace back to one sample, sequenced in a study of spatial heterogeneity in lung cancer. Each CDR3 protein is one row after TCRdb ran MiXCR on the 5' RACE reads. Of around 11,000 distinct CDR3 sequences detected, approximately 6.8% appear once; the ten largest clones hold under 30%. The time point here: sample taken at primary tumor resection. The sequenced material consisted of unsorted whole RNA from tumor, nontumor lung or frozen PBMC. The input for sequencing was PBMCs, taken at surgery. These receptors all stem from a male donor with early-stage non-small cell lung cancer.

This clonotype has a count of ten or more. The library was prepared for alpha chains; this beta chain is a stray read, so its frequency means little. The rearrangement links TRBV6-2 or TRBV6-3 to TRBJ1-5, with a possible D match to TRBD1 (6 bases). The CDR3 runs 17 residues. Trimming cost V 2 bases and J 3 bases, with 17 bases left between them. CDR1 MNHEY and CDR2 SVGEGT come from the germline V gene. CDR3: CASSYLWGRGNNQPQHF. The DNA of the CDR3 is TGTGCCAGCAGTTACCTTTGGGGGCGCGGTAACAATCAGCCCCAGCATTTT.

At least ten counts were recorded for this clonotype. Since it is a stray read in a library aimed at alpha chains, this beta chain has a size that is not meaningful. CDR3 nucleotides: TGCAGCGTTGTGGGCCGCCTAGCGGGTCGGGGAGAGGGGGTATCCTACAATGAGCAGTTCTTC. Translation: CSVVGRLAGRGEGVSYNEQFF. The chain recombines TRBV29-1 with TRBJ2-1, with TRBD2 matching 8 bases. V was pared by 4 bases and J by 1 base, with 24 bases of the junction left unmatched. Germline V gives CDR1 SQVTM, CDR2 ANQGSEA. CDR3 size: 21 residues.

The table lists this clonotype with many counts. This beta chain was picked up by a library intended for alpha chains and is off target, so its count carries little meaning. The CDR3: CASSPFYGTPSYEQYF. In nucleotides, the CDR3 is TGTGCCAGCAGCCCGTTCTACGGGACACCTTCCTACGAGCAGTACTTC. This chain joins TRBV11-2 and TRBJ2-7, with D possibly TRBD1 on 6 matching bases. The germline V and J ends were trimmed by 5 bases and 1 base, with 18 bases remaining between them. Germline CDR1 and CDR2: SGHAT and FQNNGV. The CDR3 is made up of 16 amino acids.

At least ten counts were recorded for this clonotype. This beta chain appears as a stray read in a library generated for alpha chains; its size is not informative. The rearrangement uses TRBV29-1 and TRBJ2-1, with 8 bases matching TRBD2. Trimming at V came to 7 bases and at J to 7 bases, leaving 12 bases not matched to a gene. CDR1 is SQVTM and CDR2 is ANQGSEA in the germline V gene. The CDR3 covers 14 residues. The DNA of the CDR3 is TGCAGCGCCCCGACTAGCGAGCTTGTTAATGAGCAGTTCTTC. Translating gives CSAPTSELVNEQFF.

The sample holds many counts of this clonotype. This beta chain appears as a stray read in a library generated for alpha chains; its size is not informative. CDR3: CASSRRGGAKNIQYF. CDR3 DNA: TGTGCCAGCAGCCGGAGGGGCGGGGCCAAAAACATTCAGTACTTC. The genes are TRBV7-9 and TRBJ2-4; weak D call: TRBD2 (6 bases). The germline gives CDR1 SEHNR, CDR2 FQNEAQ (reference sequence). V lost 5 bases and J lost 1, with 12 bases in between. The CDR3 consists of 15 residues.

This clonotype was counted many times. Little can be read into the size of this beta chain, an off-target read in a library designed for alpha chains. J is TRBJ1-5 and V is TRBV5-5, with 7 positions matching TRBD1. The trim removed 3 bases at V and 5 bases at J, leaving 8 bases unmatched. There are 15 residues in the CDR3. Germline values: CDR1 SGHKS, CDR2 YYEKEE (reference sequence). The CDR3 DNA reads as TGTGCCAGCAGCTCACTGAGGGGGCCCGATCAGCCCCAGCATTTT. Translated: CASSSLRGPDQPQHF.

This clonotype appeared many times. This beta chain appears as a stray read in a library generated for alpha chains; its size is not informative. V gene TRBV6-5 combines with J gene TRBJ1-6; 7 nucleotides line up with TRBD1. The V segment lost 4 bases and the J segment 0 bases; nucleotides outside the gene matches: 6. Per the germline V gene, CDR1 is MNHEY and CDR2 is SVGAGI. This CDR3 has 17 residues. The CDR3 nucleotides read TGTGCCAGCAGTTTGGACAGGCCTAGCTCCTATAATTCACCCCTCCACTTT. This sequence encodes CASSLDRPSSYNSPLHF.

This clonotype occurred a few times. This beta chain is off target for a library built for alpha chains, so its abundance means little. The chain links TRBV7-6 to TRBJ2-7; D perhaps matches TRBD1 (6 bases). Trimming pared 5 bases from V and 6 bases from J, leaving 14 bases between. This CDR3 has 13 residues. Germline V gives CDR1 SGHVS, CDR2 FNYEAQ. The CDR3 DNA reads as TGTGCCAGCAGCCCCGCCAGGGGCGGCGAGCAGTACTTC. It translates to CASSPARGGEQYF.

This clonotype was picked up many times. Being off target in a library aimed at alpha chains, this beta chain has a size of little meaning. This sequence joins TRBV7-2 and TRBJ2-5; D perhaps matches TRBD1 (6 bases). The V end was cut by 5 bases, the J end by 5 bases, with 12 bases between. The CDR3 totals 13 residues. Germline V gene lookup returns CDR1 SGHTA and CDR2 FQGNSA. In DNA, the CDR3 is TGTGCCAGCAGCCAGGGGTCCTTCGAGACCCAGTACTTC. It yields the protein CASSQGSFETQYF.

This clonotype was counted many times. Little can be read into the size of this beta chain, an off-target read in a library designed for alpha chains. CDR3 amino acids: CASSLTGRVNTEAFF. CDR3 in DNA: TGCGCCAGCAGCCTGACAGGGAGGGTGAACACTGAAGCTTTCTTT. This chain connects TRBV5-1 to TRBJ1-1; the match to TRBD1 covers 7 bases. Per germline, CDR1 SGHRS and CDR2 YFSETQ. This CDR3 region has 15 residues. The trim removed 4 bases at V and 0 bases at J, leaving 6 bases unmatched. The full variable domain, with the rest looked up from reference TRBV5-1 and TRBJ1-1, is KAGVTQTPRYLIKTRGQQVTLSCSPISGHRSVSWYQQTPGQGLQFLFEYFSETQRNKGNFPGRFSGRQFSNSRSEMNVSTLELGDSALYLCASSLTGRVNTEAFFGQGTRLTVV.

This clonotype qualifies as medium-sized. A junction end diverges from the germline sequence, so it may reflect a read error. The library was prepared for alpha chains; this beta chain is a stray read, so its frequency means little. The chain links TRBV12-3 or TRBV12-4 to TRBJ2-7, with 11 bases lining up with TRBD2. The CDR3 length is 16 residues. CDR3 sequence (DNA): TGTGCCAGCAGTCCGACCCGACTAGCGGGACTCTACCAGCAGTACTTC. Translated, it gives CASSPTRLAGLYQQYF.

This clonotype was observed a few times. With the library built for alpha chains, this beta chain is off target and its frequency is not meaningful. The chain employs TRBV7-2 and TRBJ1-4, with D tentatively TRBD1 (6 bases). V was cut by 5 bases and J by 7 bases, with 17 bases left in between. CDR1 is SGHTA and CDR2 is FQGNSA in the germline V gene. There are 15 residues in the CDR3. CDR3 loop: CASSPLRGAGEKLFF. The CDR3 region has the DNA TGTGCCAGCAGCCCTCTGCGGGGGGCGGGTGAAAAACTGTTTTTT.

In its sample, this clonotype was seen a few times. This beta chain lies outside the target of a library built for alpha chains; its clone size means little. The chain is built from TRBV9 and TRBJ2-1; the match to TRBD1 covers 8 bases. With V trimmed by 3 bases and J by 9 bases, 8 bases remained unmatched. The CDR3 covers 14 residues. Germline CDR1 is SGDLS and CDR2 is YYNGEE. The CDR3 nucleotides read TGTGCCAGCAGCGCTCGACAGGGGAACGGTGAGCAGTTCTTC. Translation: CASSARQGNGEQFF.

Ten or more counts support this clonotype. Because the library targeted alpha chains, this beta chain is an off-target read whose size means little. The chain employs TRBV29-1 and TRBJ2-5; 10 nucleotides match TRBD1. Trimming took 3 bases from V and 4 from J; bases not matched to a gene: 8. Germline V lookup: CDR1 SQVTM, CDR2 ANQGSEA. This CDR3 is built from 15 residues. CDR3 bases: TGCAGCGTTGATCGACAGGGGGCCCTTCGAGAGACCCAGTACTTC. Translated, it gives CSVDRQGALRETQYF.

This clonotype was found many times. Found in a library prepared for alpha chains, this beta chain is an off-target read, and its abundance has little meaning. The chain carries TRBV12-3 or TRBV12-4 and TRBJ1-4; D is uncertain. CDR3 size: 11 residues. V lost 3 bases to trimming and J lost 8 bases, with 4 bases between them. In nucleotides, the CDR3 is TGTGCCAGCAGTTTTACCGAAAAACTGTTTTTT. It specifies CASSFTEKLFF.

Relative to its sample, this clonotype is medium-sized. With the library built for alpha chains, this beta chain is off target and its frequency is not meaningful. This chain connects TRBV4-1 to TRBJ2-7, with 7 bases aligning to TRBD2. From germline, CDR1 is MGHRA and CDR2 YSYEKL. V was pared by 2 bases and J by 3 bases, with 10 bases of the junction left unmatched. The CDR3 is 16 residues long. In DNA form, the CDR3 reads TGCGCCAGCAGCCAAATGACTAGCAACCCCGTCTACGAGCAGTACTTC. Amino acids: CASSQMTSNPVYEQYF.

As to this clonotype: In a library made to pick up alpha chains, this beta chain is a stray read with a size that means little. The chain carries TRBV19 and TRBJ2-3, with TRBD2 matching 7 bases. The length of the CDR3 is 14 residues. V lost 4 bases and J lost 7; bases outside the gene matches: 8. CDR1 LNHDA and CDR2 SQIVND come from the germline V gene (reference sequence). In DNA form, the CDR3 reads TGTGCCAGTAGTACTTTCCGACTAGCTAATACGCAGTATTTT. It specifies CASSTFRLANTQYF.

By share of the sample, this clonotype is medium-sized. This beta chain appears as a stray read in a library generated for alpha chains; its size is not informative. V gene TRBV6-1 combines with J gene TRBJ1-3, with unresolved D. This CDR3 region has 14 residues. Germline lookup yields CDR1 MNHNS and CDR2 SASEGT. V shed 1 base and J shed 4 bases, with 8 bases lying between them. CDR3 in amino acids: CASSEGSSGNTIYF. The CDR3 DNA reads TGTGCCAGCAGTGAAGGTAGCTCCGGAAACACCATATATTTT.

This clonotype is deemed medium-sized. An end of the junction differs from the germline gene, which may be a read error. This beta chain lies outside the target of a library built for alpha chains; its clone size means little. This chain's CDR3 is CSARDRTGTRESQYF. For the CDR3, the DNA is TGCAGTGCTAGAGACCGGACAGGCACAAGAGAGTCCCAGTACTTC. The genes are TRBV20-1 and TRBJ2-5; 7 bases are a match to TRBD1. Per germline, CDR1 DFQATT and CDR2 SNEGSKA (reference sequence). The CDR3 is made up of 15 amino acids.

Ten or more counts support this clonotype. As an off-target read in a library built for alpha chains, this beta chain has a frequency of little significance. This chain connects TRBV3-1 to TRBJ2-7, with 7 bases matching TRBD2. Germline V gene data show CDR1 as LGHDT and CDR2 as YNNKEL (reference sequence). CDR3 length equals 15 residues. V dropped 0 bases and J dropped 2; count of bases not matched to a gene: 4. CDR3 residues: CASSQEREYTYEQYF. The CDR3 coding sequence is TGTGCCAGCAGCCAAGAGCGGGAGTACACCTACGAGCAGTACTTC.

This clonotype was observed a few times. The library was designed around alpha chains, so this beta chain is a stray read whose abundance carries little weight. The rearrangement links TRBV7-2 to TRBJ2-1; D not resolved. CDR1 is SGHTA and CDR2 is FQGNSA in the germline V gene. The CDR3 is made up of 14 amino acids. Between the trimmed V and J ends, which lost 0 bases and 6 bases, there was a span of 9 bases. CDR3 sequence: CASSLASSSNEQFF. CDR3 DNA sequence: TGTGCCAGCAGCTTAGCCTCCAGCTCCAATGAGCAGTTCTTC. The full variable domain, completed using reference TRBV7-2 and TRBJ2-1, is GAGVSQSPSNKVTEKGKDVELRCDPISGHTALYWYRQSLGQGLEFLIYFQGNSAPDKSGLPSDRFSAERTGGSVSTLTIQRTQQEDSAVYLCASSLASSSNEQFFGPGTRLTVL.

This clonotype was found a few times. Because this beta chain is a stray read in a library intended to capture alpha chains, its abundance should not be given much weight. The CDR3 spells CASSSTSTDTQYF. The CDR3 nucleotides read TGTGCCAGCAGTTCAACTAGCACAGATACGCAGTATTTT. The V call is TRBV27, the J call TRBJ2-3; D is unresolved. The CDR3 runs 13 residues. Germline V gene sequence: CDR1 MNHEY, CDR2 SMNVEV (reference sequence). Trimming shortened V by 4 bases and J by 0 bases, and 5 bases separated the two germline ends.

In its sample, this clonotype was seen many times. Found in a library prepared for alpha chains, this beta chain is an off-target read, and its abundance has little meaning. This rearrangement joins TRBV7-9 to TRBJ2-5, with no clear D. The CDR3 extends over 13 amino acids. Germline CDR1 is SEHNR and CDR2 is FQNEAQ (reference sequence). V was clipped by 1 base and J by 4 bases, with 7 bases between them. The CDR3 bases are TGTGCCAGCAGCTTAGATAGGGCAGAGACCCAGTACTTC. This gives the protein CASSLDRAETQYF.

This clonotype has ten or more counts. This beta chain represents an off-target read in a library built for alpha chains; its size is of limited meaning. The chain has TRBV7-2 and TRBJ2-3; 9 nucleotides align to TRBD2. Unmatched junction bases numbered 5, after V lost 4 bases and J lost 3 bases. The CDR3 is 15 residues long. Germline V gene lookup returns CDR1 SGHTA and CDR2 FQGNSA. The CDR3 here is CASSSRLAETDTQYF. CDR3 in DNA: TGTGCCAGCAGCTCCCGACTAGCGGAAACAGATACGCAGTATTTT.

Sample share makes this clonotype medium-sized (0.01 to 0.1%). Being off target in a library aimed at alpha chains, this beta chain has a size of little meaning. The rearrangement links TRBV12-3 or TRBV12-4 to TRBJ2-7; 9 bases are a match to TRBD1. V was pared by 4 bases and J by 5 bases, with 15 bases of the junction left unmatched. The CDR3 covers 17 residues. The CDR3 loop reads CASSSLGTGYTSDEQYF. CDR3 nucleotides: TGTGCCAGCAGTTCCCTGGGGACAGGGTATACTTCGGACGAGCAGTACTTC.

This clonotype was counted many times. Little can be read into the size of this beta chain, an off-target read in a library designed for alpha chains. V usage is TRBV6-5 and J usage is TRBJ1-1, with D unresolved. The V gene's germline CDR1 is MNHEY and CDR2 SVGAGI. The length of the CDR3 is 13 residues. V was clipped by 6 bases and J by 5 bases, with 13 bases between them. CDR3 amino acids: CASSPLRVTEAFF. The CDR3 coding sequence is TGTGCCAGCAGCCCCTTAAGAGTTACTGAAGCTTTCTTT.